Shown below are 7 T cell receptor beta chains from a single sample sequenced in a study of beta chain features in type 1 diabetes. Study-wide points: A moderate, significant TCRB CDR3 shortening appeared in type 1 diabetes across four CD4+ subsets.

Antigens for these TCRs are unknown. The whole isolated RNA underwent reverse transcription, so sequencing captured expressed TCRB transcripts. Sequencing used immunoSEQ multiplex PCR; TCRdb keeps in-frame clones, though not all of them. The repertoire consists of 240,000 or so clones, with around 21% occurring once and the leading ten covering about 0.028%. The sample was naive CD4+ T cells from blood. The source of these receptors is a woman aged 40 to 50 with type 1 diabetes.

The sample holds a few counts of this clone. This chain links TRBV28 with TRBJ1-4; D is possibly TRBD1 (6 bases). V lost 10 bases, J lost 8 bases, and 17 bases lay in between. This CDR3 spans 13 amino acids. Per germline, CDR1 MDHEN and CDR2 SYDVKM. CDR3 DNA: TGTGCCACCTCACCTGGGACATTCGAAAAACTGTTTTTT. As protein: CATSPGTFEKLFF.

This clone was seen only a few times. V usage is TRBV6-4 and J usage is TRBJ2-3, with 8 bases identical to TRBD1. Trimming cost V 3 bases and J 4 bases; bases outside gene matches: 0. The germline gives CDR1 MRHNA, CDR2 SNTAGT. This CDR3 region has 13 residues. The CDR3 nucleotides read TGTGCCAGCAGTGAACAGGGGGCAGATACGCAGTATTTT. It codes for CASSEQGADTQYF.

V and J are TRBV5-1 and TRBJ2-1; 13 bases agree with TRBD2. Germline loops: CDR1 SGHRS, CDR2 YFSETQ. This CDR3 spans 15 amino acids. J lost 8 bases, V lost 4 bases, and 6 bases had no gene match. DNA for the CDR3: TGCGCCAGCAGCCTCGGGACTAGCGGGGTGGATGAGCAGTTCTTC. Encoded protein: CASSLGTSGVDEQFF. Together with reference TRBV5-1 and TRBJ2-1, the CDR3 gives the full variable domain: KAGVTQTPRYLIKTRGQQVTLSCSPISGHRSVSWYQQTPGQGLQFLFEYFSETQRNKGNFPGRFSGRQFSNSRSEMNVSTLELGDSALYLCASSLGTSGVDEQFFGPGTRLTVL.

This clone was picked up a small number of times. V usage is TRBV2 and J usage is TRBJ2-2, with D tentatively TRBD1 (5 bases). There are 14 residues in the CDR3. Germline CDR1 is SNHLY and CDR2 is FYNNEI. V gave up 7 bases and J gave up 5 bases, with 14 bases separating them. DNA of the CDR3: TGTGCCAGCACTCTCAGGGTACAAACCGGGGAGCTGTTTTTT. Its protein is CASTLRVQTGELFF.

This clone was seen only a few times. The V and J genes are TRBV28 and TRBJ2-4; D perhaps matches TRBD1 (6 bases). The CDR3 runs to 17 residues. Germline V lookup: CDR1 MDHEN, CDR2 SYDVKM. V was cut by 2 bases and J by 6 bases, with 20 bases left in between. The CDR3 spells CASSLNRVTTRGNIQYF. The CDR3 DNA reads as TGTGCCAGCAGTTTAAACAGGGTGACCACGAGGGGAAACATTCAGTACTTC. The variable domain in full, completed from reference TRBV28 and TRBJ2-4, reads DVKVTQSSRYLVKRTGEKVFLECVQDMDHENMFWYRQDPGLGLRLIYFSYDVKMKEKGDIPEGYSVSREKKERFSLILESASTNQTSMYLCASSLNRVTTRGNIQYFGAGTRLSVL.

The CDR3 nucleotides read TGTGCCAGCAGTGACTCCTTATTGGGCTACACCTTC. Amino acid sequence: CASSDSLLGYTF. This chain links TRBV27 with TRBJ1-2, with no clear D. The CDR3 loop spans 12 amino acids. CDR1 and CDR2 from the germline V gene are MNHEY and SMNVEV (reference sequence). Trimming took off 5 bases at V and 8 bases at J, with 12 bases between the two ends.

The chain is built from TRBV18 and TRBJ1-3; D is ambiguous. V shed 2 bases and J shed 3 bases, with 14 bases lying between them. Looked up from germline, CDR1 is KGHSH and CDR2 is LQKENI. This CDR3 has 16 residues. This CDR3 reads CASSPYGEVFGNTIYF. The CDR3 nucleotides read TGTGCCAGCTCACCATACGGCGAGGTATTTGGAAACACCATATATTTT. The full variable domain, its missing parts supplied by reference TRBV18 and TRBJ1-3, is NAGVMQNPRHLVRRRGQEARLRCSPMKGHSHVYWYRQLPEEGLKFMVYLQKENIIDESGMPKERFSAEFPKEGPSILRIQQVVRGDSAAYFCASSPYGEVFGNTIYFGEGSWLTVV.